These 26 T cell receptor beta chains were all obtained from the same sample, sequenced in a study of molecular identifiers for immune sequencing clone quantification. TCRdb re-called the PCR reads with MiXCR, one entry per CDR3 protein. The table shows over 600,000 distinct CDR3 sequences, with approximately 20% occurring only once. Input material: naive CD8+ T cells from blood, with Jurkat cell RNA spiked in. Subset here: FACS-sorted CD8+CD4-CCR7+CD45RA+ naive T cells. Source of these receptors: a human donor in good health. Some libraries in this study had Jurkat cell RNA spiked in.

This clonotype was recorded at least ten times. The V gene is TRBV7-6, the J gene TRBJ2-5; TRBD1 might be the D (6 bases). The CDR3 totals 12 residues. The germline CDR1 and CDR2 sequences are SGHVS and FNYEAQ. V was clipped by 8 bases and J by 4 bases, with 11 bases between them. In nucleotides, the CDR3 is TGTGCCAGCGGGCAGGGGTCAGAGACCCAGTACTTC. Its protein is CASGQGSETQYF.

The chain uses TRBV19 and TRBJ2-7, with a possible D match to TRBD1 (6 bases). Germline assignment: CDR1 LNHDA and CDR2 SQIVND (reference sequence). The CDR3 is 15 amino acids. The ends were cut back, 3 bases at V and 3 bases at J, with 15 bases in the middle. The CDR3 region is CASSIPRQGYYEQYF. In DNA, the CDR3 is TGTGCCAGTAGTATCCCCCGGCAGGGGTACTACGAGCAGTACTTC.

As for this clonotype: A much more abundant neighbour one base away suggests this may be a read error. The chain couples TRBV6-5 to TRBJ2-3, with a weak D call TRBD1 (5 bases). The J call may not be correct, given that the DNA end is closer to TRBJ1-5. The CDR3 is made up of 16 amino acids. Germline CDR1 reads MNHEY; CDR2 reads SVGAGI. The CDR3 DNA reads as TGTGCCAGCAGTCAGGGACTAGCGGGGGGGATAGATACGCAGCATTTT. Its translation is CASSQGLAGGIDTQHF.

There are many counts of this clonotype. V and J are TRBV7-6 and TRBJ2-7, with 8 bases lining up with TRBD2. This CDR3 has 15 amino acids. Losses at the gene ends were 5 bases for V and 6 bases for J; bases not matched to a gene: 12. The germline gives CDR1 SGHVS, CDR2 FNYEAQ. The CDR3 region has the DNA TGTGCCAGCAGCCCCCATAGCGGGACGGACGGCGAGCAGTACTTC. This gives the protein CASSPHSGTDGEQYF.

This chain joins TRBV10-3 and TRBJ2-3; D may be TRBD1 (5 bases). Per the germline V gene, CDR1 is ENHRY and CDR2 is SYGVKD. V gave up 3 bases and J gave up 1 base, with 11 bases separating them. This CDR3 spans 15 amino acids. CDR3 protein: CAISDLGVGTDTQYF. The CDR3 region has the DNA TGTGCCATCAGTGACCTAGGGGTGGGCACAGATACGCAGTATTTT.

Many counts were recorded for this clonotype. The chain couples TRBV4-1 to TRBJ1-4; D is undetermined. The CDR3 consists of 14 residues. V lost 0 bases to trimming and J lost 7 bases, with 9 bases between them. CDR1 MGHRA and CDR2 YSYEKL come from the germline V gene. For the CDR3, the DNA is TGCGCCAGCAGCCAAGATCATCTTGGTGAAAAACTGTTTTTT. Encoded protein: CASSQDHLGEKLFF.

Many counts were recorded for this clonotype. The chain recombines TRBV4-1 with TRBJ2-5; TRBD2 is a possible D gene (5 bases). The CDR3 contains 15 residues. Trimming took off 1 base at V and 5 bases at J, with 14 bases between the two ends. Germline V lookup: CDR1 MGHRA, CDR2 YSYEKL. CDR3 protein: CASSQASGYLETQYF. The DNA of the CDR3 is TGCGCCAGCAGCCAAGCCAGCGGCTATCTTGAGACCCAGTACTTC.

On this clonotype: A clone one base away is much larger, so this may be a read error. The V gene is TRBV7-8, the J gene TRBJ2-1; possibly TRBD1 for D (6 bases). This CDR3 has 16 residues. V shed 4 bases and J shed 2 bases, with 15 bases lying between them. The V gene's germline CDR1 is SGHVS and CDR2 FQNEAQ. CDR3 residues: CASSSPQGSPYNEQFF. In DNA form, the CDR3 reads TGTGCCAGCAGCTCACCACAGGGTAGCCCCTACAATGAGCAGTTCTTC.

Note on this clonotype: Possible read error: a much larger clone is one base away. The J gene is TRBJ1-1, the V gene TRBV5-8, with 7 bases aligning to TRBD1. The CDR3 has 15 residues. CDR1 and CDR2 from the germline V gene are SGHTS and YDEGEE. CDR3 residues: CASSPMTGLNTEASF. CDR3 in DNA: TGTGCCAGCAGCCCGATGACAGGGCTGAACACTGAAGCTTCCTTT.

The CDR3 spells CAWSAGWSNQPQHF. The CDR3 bases are TGTGCCTGGAGTGCGGGTTGGAGCAATCAGCCCCAGCATTTT. The rearrangement links TRBV30 to TRBJ1-5; D gene ambiguous. The CDR3 covers 14 residues. V was cut by 1 base and J by 1 base, with 8 bases left in between. The germline V gene has CDR1 GTSNPN and CDR2 SVGIG (reference sequence).

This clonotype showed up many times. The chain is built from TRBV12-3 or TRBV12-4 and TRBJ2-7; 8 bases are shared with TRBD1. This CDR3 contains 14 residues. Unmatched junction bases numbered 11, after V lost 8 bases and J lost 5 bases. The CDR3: CASGGAGGINEQYF. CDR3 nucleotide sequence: TGTGCCAGCGGGGGCGCAGGGGGCATCAACGAGCAGTACTTC.

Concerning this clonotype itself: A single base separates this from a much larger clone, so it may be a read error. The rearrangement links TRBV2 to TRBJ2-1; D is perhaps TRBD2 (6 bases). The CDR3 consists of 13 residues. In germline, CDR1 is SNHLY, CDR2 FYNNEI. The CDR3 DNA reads TGTGCCAGCAGGGCTAGCGTATACAATGAGCAGCTCTTC. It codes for CASRASVYNEQLF. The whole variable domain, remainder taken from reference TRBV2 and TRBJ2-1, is EPEVTQTPSHQVTQMGQEVILRCVPISNHLYFYWYRQILGQKVEFLVSFYNNEISEKSEIFDDQFSVERPDGSNFTLKIRSTKLEDSAMYFCASRASVYNEQLFGPGTRLTVL.

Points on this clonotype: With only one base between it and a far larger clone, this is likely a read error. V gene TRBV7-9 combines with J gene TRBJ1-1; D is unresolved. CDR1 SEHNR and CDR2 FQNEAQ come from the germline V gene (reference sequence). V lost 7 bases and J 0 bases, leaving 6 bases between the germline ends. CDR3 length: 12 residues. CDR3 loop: CASNQMNTEAFF. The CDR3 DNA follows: TGTGCCAGCAACCAGATGAACACTGAAGCTTTCTTT.

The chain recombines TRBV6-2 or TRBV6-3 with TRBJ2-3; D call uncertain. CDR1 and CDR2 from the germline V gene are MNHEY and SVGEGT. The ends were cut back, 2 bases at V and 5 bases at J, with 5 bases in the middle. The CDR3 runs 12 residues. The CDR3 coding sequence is TGTGCCAGCAGTTACCTTATAGATACGCAGTATTTT. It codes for CASSYLIDTQYF.

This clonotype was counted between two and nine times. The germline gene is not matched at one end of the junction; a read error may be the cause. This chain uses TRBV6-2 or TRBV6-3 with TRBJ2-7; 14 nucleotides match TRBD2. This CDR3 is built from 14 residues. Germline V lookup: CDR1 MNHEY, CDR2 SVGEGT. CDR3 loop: CAGSPTSGRAEQYF. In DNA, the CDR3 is TGTGCCGGCAGCCCGACTAGCGGGAGGGCCGAGCAGTACTTC.

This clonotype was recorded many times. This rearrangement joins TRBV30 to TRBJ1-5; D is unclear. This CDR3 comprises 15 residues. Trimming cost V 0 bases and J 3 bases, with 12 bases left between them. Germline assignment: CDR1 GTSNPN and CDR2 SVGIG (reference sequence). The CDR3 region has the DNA TGTGCCTGGAGTGTACTATTTGGTGACAATCAGCCCCAGCATTTT. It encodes CAWSVLFGDNQPQHF.

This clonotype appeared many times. The CDR3 bases are TGTGCCAGCAGTTTTGATGCGGCAGCCCCCAATCAGCCCCAGCATTTT. It specifies CASSFDAAAPNQPQHF. The chain carries TRBV12-3 or TRBV12-4 and TRBJ1-5; D ambiguous. Deletions cut 3 bases from V and 3 bases from J, with 15 bases between. The CDR3 is 16 amino acids.

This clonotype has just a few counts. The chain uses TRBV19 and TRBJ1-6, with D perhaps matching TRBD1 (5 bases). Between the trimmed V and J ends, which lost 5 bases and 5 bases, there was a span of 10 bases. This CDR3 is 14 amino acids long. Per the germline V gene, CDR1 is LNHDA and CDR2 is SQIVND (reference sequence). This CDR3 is CASSPDSNNSPLHF. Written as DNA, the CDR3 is TGTGCCAGTAGTCCCGACAGCAATAATTCACCCCTCCACTTT.

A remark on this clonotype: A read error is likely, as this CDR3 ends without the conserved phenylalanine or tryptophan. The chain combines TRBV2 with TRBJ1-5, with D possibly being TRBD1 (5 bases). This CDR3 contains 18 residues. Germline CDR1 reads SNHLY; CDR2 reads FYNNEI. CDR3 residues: CASSERGPIRGNNQPQHS. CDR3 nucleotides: TGTGCCAGTAGTGAAAGGGGACCTATAAGGGGAAACAATCAGCCCCAGCATTCT.

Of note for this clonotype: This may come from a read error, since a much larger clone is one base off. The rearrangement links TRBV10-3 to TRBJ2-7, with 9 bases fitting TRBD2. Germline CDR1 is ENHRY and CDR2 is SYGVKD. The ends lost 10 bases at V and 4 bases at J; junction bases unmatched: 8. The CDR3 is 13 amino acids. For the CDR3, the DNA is TGTGCCACCGGCCGGCGGGAGGGGTACGAGCAGTACTTC. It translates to CATGRREGYEQYF.

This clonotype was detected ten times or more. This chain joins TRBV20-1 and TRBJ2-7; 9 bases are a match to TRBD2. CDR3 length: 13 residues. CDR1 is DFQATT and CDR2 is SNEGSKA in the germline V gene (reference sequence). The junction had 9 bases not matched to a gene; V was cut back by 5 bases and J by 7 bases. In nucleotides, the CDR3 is TGCAGTGCTCGTACCGGGACTAGCCTAGAGCAGTACTTC. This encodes CSARTGTSLEQYF.

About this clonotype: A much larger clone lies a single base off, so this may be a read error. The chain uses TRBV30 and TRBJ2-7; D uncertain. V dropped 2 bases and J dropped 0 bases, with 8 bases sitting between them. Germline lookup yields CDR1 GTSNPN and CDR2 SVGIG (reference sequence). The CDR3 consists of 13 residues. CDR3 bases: TGTGCCTGGAGTCTAGAGAGCTCCTACGAGCAGTACTTC. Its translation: CAWSLESSYEQYF. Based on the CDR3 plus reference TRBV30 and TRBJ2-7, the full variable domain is SQTIHQWPATLVQPVGSPLSLECTVEGTSNPNLYWYRQAAGRGLQLLFYSVGIGQISSEVPQNLSASRPQDRQFILSSKKLLLSDSGFYLCAWSLESSYEQYFGPGTRLTVT.

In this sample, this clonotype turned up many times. The CDR3 is CATGTVTDTQYF. CDR3 sequence (DNA): TGTGCCACAGGGACAGTCACAGATACGCAGTATTTT. This rearrangement joins TRBV25-1 to TRBJ2-3; 7 nucleotides match TRBD1. J was trimmed by 2 bases and V by 10 bases; bases with no gene match: 3. Germline CDR1 reads MGHDK; CDR2 reads SYGVNS. CDR3 size: 12 residues.

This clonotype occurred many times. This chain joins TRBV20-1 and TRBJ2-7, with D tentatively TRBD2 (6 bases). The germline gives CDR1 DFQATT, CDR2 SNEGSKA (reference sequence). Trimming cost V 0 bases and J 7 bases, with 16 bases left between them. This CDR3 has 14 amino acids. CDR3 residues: CSARDRITSWEQYF. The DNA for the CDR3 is TGCAGTGCTAGAGATCGAATAACTAGCTGGGAGCAGTACTTC.

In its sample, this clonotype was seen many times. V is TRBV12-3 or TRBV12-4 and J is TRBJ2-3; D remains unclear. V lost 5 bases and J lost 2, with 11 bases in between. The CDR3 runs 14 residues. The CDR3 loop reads CASSRARNTDTQYF. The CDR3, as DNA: TGTGCCAGCAGTCGCGCCCGTAACACAGATACGCAGTATTTT.

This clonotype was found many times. CDR3 nucleotides: TGTGCCAGCAGCTTAGCAGGATCCGGGGAGCTGTTTTTT. Translating gives CASSLAGSGELFF. This chain joins TRBV11-1 and TRBJ2-2; unclear D gene. There are 13 residues in the CDR3. Trimming removed 0 bases at V and 6 bases at J, with 5 bases between. Germline assignment: CDR1 SGHAT and CDR2 FQDESV (reference sequence). Together with reference TRBV11-1 and TRBJ2-2, the CDR3 gives the full variable domain: EAEVAQSPRYKITEKSQAVAFWCDPISGHATLYWYRQILGQGPELLVQFQDESVVDDSQLPKDRFSAERLKGVDSTLKIQPAELGDSAMYLCASSLAGSGELFFGEGSRLTVL.